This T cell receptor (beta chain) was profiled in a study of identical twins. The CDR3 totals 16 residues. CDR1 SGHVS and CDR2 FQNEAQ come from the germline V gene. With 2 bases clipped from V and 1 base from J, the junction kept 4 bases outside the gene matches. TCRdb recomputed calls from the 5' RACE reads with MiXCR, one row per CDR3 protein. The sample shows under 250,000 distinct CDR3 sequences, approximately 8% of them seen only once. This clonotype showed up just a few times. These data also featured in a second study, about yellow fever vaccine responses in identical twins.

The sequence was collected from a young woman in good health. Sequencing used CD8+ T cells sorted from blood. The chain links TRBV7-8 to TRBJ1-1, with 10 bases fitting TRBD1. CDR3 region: CASSLRDRGQNTEAFF. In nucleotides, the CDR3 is TGTGCCAGCAGCTTACGGGACAGGGGCCAGAACACTGAAGCTTTCTTT.